This TCR beta chain stems from a study of Graves' ophthalmopathy and Graves' hyperthyroidism. From RNA, the CDR3 regions of TCR beta chains were amplified and sequenced. An opening RT-PCR round employed HTBI primers and preceded a second-round multiplex PCR. TCRdb reprocessed the multiplex PCR reads via MiXCR and lists one record per CDR3 protein. The table records about 380,000 distinct CDR3 sequences, over 15% of them present only once. This clonotype showed up many times. Trimming removed 7 bases from V and 2 bases from J, with 13 bases in between. The CDR3 totals 13 residues. In germline, CDR1 is SGHNT, CDR2 YYREEE (reference sequence).

This chain links TRBV5-4 with TRBJ2-7; no reliable D call. Sequenced input: peripheral blood. The TCR was taken from a woman aged 18-29 years with stable Graves' hyperthyroidism. The CDR3 region has the DNA TGTGCCAGCTCAAAGGACGGGCCCTACGAGCAGTACTTC. This translates into CASSKDGPYEQYF. The whole variable domain, remainder taken from reference TRBV5-4 and TRBJ2-7, is ETGVTQSPTHLIKTRGQQVTLRCSSQSGHNTVSWYQQALGQGPQFIFQYYREEENGRGNFPPRFSGLQFPNYSSELNVNALELDDSALYLCASSKDGPYEQYFGPGTRLTVT.